This is a list of T cell receptor beta chains from one sample in a study of identical twins. Using its own MiXCR run on the 5' RACE reads, TCRdb lists one record per CDR3 protein. The sample comprises approximately 530,000 distinct CDR3 sequences, more than 20% of which are singletons, and 0.48% rests with the top ten. This same sample was also part of a study on yellow fever vaccine responses in identical twins.

Material for sequencing was CD4+ T cells sorted from blood. The receptors stem from a woman under 30 in good health. The CDR3 runs from the conserved cysteine through the conserved F or W. D genes are given only for firm matches. Clone size, where shown, is once, few, many, or a class for clones that have expanded.

clone size	D gene	V gene	J gene	CDR3 protein	CDR3 DNA
NA	NA	TRBV12-3/TRBV12-4	TRBJ1-4	CASSLGGYFGEKLFF	TGTGCCAGCAGTTTAGGAGGGTATTTCGGTGAAAAACTGTTTTTT
NA	NA	TRBV12-3/TRBV12-4	TRBJ1-6	CASSGQRTYNSPLHF	TGTGCCAGCAGCGGCCAAAGGACCTATAATTCACCCCTCCACTTT
NA	TRBD2	TRBV20-1	TRBJ2-3	CSARPVLNLAGGTDTQYF	TGCAGTGCTAGGCCAGTCCTAAATCTAGCGGGGGGCACAGATACGCAGTATTTT
few	TRBD2	TRBV14	TRBJ2-1	CASSQVLAGGTLGNEQFF	TGTGCCAGCAGCCAAGTGTTGGCGGGGGGGACGTTGGGTAATGAGCAGTTCTTC
few	TRBD1	TRBV3-1	TRBJ2-7	CASSQAPGQGYEQYF	TGTGCCAGCAGCCAGGCCCCGGGACAGGGCTACGAGCAGTACTTC
once	TRBD1	TRBV6-1	TRBJ2-1	CASRGRGSGGRNEQFF	TGTGCCAGCAGGGGGAGAGGCTCAGGGGGCCGCAATGAGCAGTTCTTC
NA	NA	TRBV3-1	TRBJ1-2	CASSLLRSGGSYTF	TGTGCCAGCAGCCTTCTCCGCAGCGGAGGAAGCTACACCTTC
NA	NA	TRBV9	TRBJ2-3	CASSAEGVRGDTQYF	TGTGCCAGCAGCGCGGAGGGAGTGCGCGGGGATACGCAGTATTTT
NA	NA	TRBV10-3	TRBJ1-6	CAISDIQANNSPLHF	TGTGCCATCAGTGATATACAGGCGAATAATTCACCCCTCCACTTT
few	NA	TRBV7-8	TRBJ2-1	CASTPELAARAYNEQFF	TGTGCCAGCACCCCAGAGTTAGCGGCCCGGGCCTACAATGAGCAGTTCTTC
NA	NA	TRBV7-6	TRBJ2-1	CASSPRTAHEPYNEQFF	TGTGCCAGCAGCCCGAGAACAGCCCACGAACCATACAATGAGCAGTTCTTC
few	NA	TRBV28	TRBJ1-1	CASSSLGGWTEAFF	TGTGCCAGCAGTTCCTTGGGGGGGTGGACTGAAGCTTTCTTT
NA	TRBD1	TRBV27	TRBJ1-1	CASSPGTGVTEAFF	TGTGCCAGCAGCCCCGGGACAGGAGTCACTGAAGCTTTCTTT
few	TRBD2	TRBV12-3/TRBV12-4	TRBJ2-1	CASSGSGRGSYNEQFF	TGTGCCAGCAGCGGTAGCGGGAGAGGGTCCTACAATGAGCAGTTCTTC
NA	NA	TRBV20-1	TRBJ1-2	CSARDITRPYGYTF	TGCAGTGCAAGGGACATCACTAGACCTTATGGCTACACCTTC
NA	TRBD1	TRBV5-1	TRBJ2-2	CASSSMTGNGELFF	TGCGCCAGCAGCTCCATGACAGGGAACGGGGAGCTGTTTTTT
few	NA	TRBV7-8	TRBJ1-2	CASSLTADKPYGYTF	TGTGCCAGCAGCTTGACAGCGGATAAACCATATGGCTACACCTTC
few	NA	TRBV12-3/TRBV12-4	TRBJ1-5	CASRQQGNNQPQHF	TGTGCCAGCAGACAACAGGGAAACAATCAGCCCCAGCATTTT
few	TRBD2	TRBV5-4	TRBJ2-2	CASSSTGLAGRLSTGELFF	TGTGCCAGCAGCTCAACGGGACTAGCGGGGCGGTTGAGCACTGGGGAGCTGTTTTTT
few	TRBD2	TRBV27	TRBJ2-7	CASRASGRAYEQYF	TGTGCCAGCAGGGCTAGCGGGAGGGCCTACGAGCAGTACTTC
NA	NA	TRBV20-1	TRBJ2-1	CSARVSGNNEQFF	TGCAGTGCTAGAGTCAGCGGAAACAATGAGCAGTTCTTC
NA	NA	TRBV6-1	TRBJ2-6	CASTPLGGANVLTF	TGTGCCAGCACCCCCCTCGGGGGGGCCAACGTCCTGACTTTC
NA	NA	TRBV3-1	TRBJ2-7	CASSQVVGAAYEQYF	TGTGCCAGCAGCCAAGTGGTCGGGGCTGCGTACGAGCAGTACTTC
NA	NA	TRBV11-2	TRBJ2-5	CASSFGTVQETQYF	TGTGCCAGCAGCTTCGGGACTGTACAAGAGACCCAGTACTTC
NA	NA	TRBV7-3	TRBJ2-7	CASSLTRGPHYEQYF	TGTGCCAGCAGCTTAACGCGGGGTCCCCACTACGAGCAGTACTTC
NA	NA	TRBV18	TRBJ2-3	CASSHVMGETDTQYF	TGTGCCAGCTCACATGTTATGGGGGAGACAGATACGCAGTATTTT
NA	NA	TRBV25-1	TRBJ2-5	CASSEYPQETQYF	TGTGCCAGCAGTGAATATCCCCAAGAGACCCAGTACTTC
NA	TRBD1	TRBV18	TRBJ2-7	CASSPPARAGGEQYF	TGTGCCAGCTCACCACCGGCTAGGGCAGGGGGCGAGCAGTACTTC
few	TRBD2	TRBV3-1	TRBJ2-1	CASSQGTSLAHNEQFF	TGTGCCAGCAGCCAAGGGACTAGCTTGGCCCACAATGAGCAGTTCTTC
once	NA	TRBV25-1	TRBJ2-6	CASSPTSSGANVLTF	TGTGCCAGCAGTCCCACCTCCTCTGGGGCCAACGTCCTGACTTTC
NA	TRBD2	TRBV12-3/TRBV12-4	TRBJ2-7	CASSFGLAAFYEQYF	TGTGCCAGCAGTTTTGGCCTAGCGGCCTTCTACGAGCAGTACTTC
few	NA	TRBV7-2	TRBJ2-7	CASSLSTGVHEQYF	TGTGCCAGCAGCTTATCCACAGGAGTCCACGAGCAGTACTTC
many	NA	TRBV12-3/TRBV12-4	TRBJ1-2	CASSYLYGYTF	TGTGCCAGCAGTTACCTTTATGGCTACACCTTC
few	TRBD2	TRBV3-1	TRBJ2-1	CARGLAENEQFF	TGTGCCAGGGGACTAGCGGAGAATGAGCAGTTCTTC
NA	NA	TRBV7-7	TRBJ2-1	CASSAGLQTYNEQFF	TGTGCCAGCAGCGCTGGACTTCAAACCTACAATGAGCAGTTCTTC
NA	TRBD2	TRBV24-1	TRBJ2-5	CATSATGGAGQETQYF	TGTGCCACCAGTGCCACCGGGGGGGCAGGGCAAGAGACCCAGTACTTC
NA	TRBD2	TRBV7-6	TRBJ2-3	CASSLGVSGSSDTQYF	TGTGCCAGCAGCTTAGGGGTTAGCGGGAGTTCAGATACGCAGTATTTT
NA	NA	TRBV6-4	TRBJ2-6	CASSAVHSGANVLTF	TGTGCCAGCAGTGCCGTGCACTCTGGGGCCAACGTCCTGACTTTC
NA	NA	TRBV2	TRBJ2-1	CASSQERSYNEQFF	TGTGCCAGCAGTCAGGAACGCTCCTACAATGAGCAGTTCTTC
few	NA	TRBV29-1	TRBJ1-1	CSVVVNTEAFF	TGCAGCGTTGTAGTGAACACTGAAGCTTTCTTT
NA	TRBD1	TRBV5-1	TRBJ1-2	CASSLDLTGAGYTF	TGCGCCAGCAGCTTAGACCTGACAGGGGCCGGCTACACCTTC
many	NA	TRBV12-3/TRBV12-4	TRBJ2-7	CASSLGLTYEQYF	TGTGCCAGCAGTTTGGGACTTACCTACGAGCAGTACTTC
NA	TRBD2	TRBV6-1	TRBJ2-7	CAVRLGLAEFNEQYF	TGTGCCGTACGGTTGGGACTAGCGGAGTTCAACGAGCAGTACTTC
few	NA	TRBV4-1	TRBJ2-2	CASSQDSPLTLTGELFF	TGCGCCAGCAGCCAAGATTCGCCCTTAACTCTTACCGGGGAGCTGTTTTTT
NA	TRBD1	TRBV29-1	TRBJ2-5	CSGARGLGETQYF	TGCAGCGGCGCAAGGGGGCTCGGAGAGACCCAGTACTTC
NA	TRBD2	TRBV24-1	TRBJ2-5	CATSDGTSGSIETQYF	TGTGCCACCAGTGACGGGACTAGCGGGAGCATAGAGACCCAGTACTTC
NA	NA	TRBV13	TRBJ2-6	CASSWRPSTSGANVLTF	TGTGCCAGCAGCTGGCGGCCTTCGACTTCAGGGGCCAACGTCCTGACTTTC
once	NA	TRBV28	TRBJ2-1	CASSLFRAGPAEQFF	TGTGCCAGCAGTTTATTTAGGGCAGGGCCCGCGGAGCAGTTCTTC
few	TRBD2	TRBV28	TRBJ2-1	CASSSVSGRGNEQFF	TGTGCCAGCAGTTCGGTTAGCGGGAGAGGAAATGAGCAGTTCTTC
NA	TRBD2	TRBV12-3/TRBV12-4	TRBJ2-6	CASCLALGGRAGGANVLTF	TGTGCCAGCTGTTTAGCGCTGGGCGGGAGGGCAGGAGGGGCCAACGTCCTGACTTTC